Below are 28 T cell receptor beta chains sequenced from a single sample in a study of T cell responses to AZD1222 COVID-19 vaccine. Some clones are missing from TCRdb's copy, which holds only in-frame ones; the method was immunoSEQ multiplex PCR. Altogether around 180,000 clones are present, over 80% being singletons, with the ten largest covering about 3%. This specimen was peripheral blood, taken on day 0 of MenACWY control vaccination. The source is an adult in good health.

In this sample, this clone turned up once. This chain joins TRBV6-5 and TRBJ1-1, with a tentative D call TRBD1 (6 bases). In germline, CDR1 is MNHEY, CDR2 SVGAGI. V lost 7 bases to trimming and J lost 6 bases, with 21 bases between them. The CDR3 length is 15 residues. CDR3 loop: CASTRRGGRFAEAFF. CDR3 nucleotides: TGTGCCAGCACCCGCAGAGGGGGGCGTTTTGCTGAAGCTTTCTTT.

The chain employs TRBV6-1 and TRBJ2-2; 7 positions match TRBD1. Trimming removed 2 bases from V and 1 base from J; junction bases left unmatched: 1. CDR3 length: 15 residues. The V gene's germline CDR1 is MNHNS and CDR2 SASEGT. Written as DNA, the CDR3 is TGTGCCAGCAGTGAAAGACAGGGGAACACCGGGGAGCTGTTTTTT. This codes for CASSERQGNTGELFF.

The chain carries TRBV4-1 and TRBJ2-7; D may be TRBD1 or TRBD2 (5 bases each). Trimming took 1 base from V and 6 from J, leaving 16 bases between them. This CDR3 is built from 15 residues. Germline CDR1 reads MGHRA; CDR2 reads YSYEKL. This CDR3 reads CASSQASGPPSEQYF. Here the CDR3 DNA reads TGCGCCAGCAGCCAAGCGTCGGGACCTCCCTCCGAGCAGTACTTC.

The gene calls are TRBV13 and TRBJ2-3; a weak D match, TRBD2 (5 bases). The germline V gene encodes CDR1 PRHDT and CDR2 FYEKMQ (reference sequence). V lost 0 bases and J lost 5, with 15 bases in between. This CDR3 region has 16 residues. CDR3 region: CASSLGGEGIEDTQYF. The DNA of the CDR3 is TGTGCCAGCAGCTTAGGGGGAGAGGGCATAGAAGATACGCAGTATTTT.

The J gene is TRBJ2-5, the V gene TRBV11-3, with D possibly matching TRBD1 (6 bases). Germline CDR1 is SGHNT and CDR2 is YENEEA. The CDR3 length is 15 residues. Trimming pared 3 bases from V and 4 bases from J, leaving 15 bases between. The CDR3 is CASSLDSGAGETQYF. The CDR3 DNA follows: TGTGCCAGCAGCTTGGACAGCGGAGCAGGAGAGACCCAGTACTTC.

The rearrangement joins TRBV2 to TRBJ1-2, with D perhaps matching TRBD1 (5 bases). Trimming left V 10 bases short and J 4 bases short, with 16 bases between. CDR3 length equals 13 residues. From germline, CDR1 is SNHLY and CDR2 FYNNEI. In DNA, the CDR3 is TGTGCCATCGATGGGGGTTCTTTCTATGGCTACACCTTC. Translation gives CAIDGGSFYGYTF.

V usage is TRBV25-1 and J usage is TRBJ2-2, with D perhaps matching TRBD1 (6 bases). The ends were cut back, 5 bases at V and 6 bases at J, with 19 bases in the middle. This CDR3 has 16 residues. Germline loops: CDR1 MGHDK, CDR2 SYGVNS. CDR3 coding DNA: TGTGCCAGCAGTTTTTTAGGACAGACCACCCCCGGGGAGCTGTTTTTT. The encoded protein is CASSFLGQTTPGELFF.

In the case of this clone: Distinct nucleotide sequences in the sample also encode this CDR3. V gene TRBV4-1 combines with J gene TRBJ1-2; no clear D gene. The CDR3 spans 14 residues. Trimming shortened V by 0 bases and J by 8 bases, and 13 bases separated the two germline ends. Germline V gives CDR1 MGHRA, CDR2 YSYEKL. This chain's CDR3 is CASSQDRFTGGYTF. The DNA for the CDR3 is TGCGCCAGCAGCCAAGATCGCTTTACGGGAGGCTACACCTTC.

The V gene is TRBV28, the J gene TRBJ2-1; a possible D gene is TRBD1 (5 bases). V was trimmed by 2 bases and J by 5 bases, leaving 13 bases between them. The germline gives CDR1 MDHEN, CDR2 SYDVKM. The CDR3 has 15 residues. CDR3 sequence reads: CASSLIGDRDNEQFF. CDR3 sequence (DNA): TGTGCCAGCAGTTTAATAGGGGATCGGGACAATGAGCAGTTCTTC.

The chain joins TRBV10-3 to TRBJ1-2; weak D call: TRBD1 (6 bases). Per the germline V gene, CDR1 is ENHRY and CDR2 is SYGVKD. Deletions cut 10 bases from V and 2 bases from J, with 17 bases between. The CDR3 sequence is 14 residues long. The CDR3: CATHPAGTNYGYTF. In DNA form, the CDR3 reads TGTGCCACCCACCCCGCCGGGACAAACTATGGCTACACCTTC.

The count of this clone is one. CDR3 nucleotides: TGTGCCACCAGCGAAAGCGGGAGGCAGAGCTACAATGAGCAGTTCTTC. Protein sequence: CATSESGRQSYNEQFF. The chain combines TRBV15 with TRBJ2-1; 9 positions match TRBD2. The CDR3 runs 16 residues. Germline CDR1 and CDR2: LNHNV and YYDKDF (reference sequence). Unmatched junction bases numbered 8, after V lost 5 bases and J lost 3 bases.

The chain uses TRBV4-2 and TRBJ1-1; D is undetermined. V was pared by 1 base and J by 9 bases, with 12 bases between. CDR3 length equals 13 residues. Germline CDR1 and CDR2: LGHNA and YNFKEQ. This chain's CDR3 is CASSQGMAGKAFF. As DNA, the CDR3 is TGTGCCAGCAGCCAAGGGATGGCGGGAAAAGCTTTCTTT.

The V and J genes are TRBV6-2 or TRBV6-3 and TRBJ1-5; 11 nucleotides align to TRBD1. Germline CDR1 MNHEY, CDR2 SVGEGT. The CDR3 is 16 amino acids. J was trimmed by 4 bases and V by 2 bases; bases with no gene match: 4. The CDR3 bases are TGTGCCAGCAGTTACACCGGGACAGGGGGGAATCAGCCCCAGCATTTT. Residues: CASSYTGTGGNQPQHF.

This sequence joins TRBV18 and TRBJ2-3; 9 bases line up with TRBD2. Germline CDR1 is KGHSH and CDR2 is LQKENI. V dropped 5 bases and J dropped 0; count of bases not matched to a gene: 0. The CDR3 length is 14 residues. The CDR3 DNA is TGTGCCAGCTCAACTAGCGGGAGCACAGATACGCAGTATTTT. This encodes CASSTSGSTDTQYF.

The chain combines TRBV15 with TRBJ1-6; D might be TRBD1 (5 bases). The CDR3 loop spans 15 amino acids. Germline CDR1 is LNHNV and CDR2 is YYDKDF (reference sequence). Trimming removed 2 bases at V and 5 bases at J, with 10 bases between. The DNA for the CDR3 is TGTGCCACCAGCAGAACGGGGGTGGATAATTCACCCCTCCACTTT. It specifies CATSRTGVDNSPLHF.

The chain combines TRBV6-5 with TRBJ2-1; 11 nucleotides line up with TRBD1. The germline V gene has CDR1 MNHEY and CDR2 SVGAGI. The V and J ends lost 0 bases and 7 bases, in that order; junction bases with no gene match: 5. The CDR3 has 16 residues. CDR3 bases: TGTGCCAGCAGTTACTCCCGGACAGGGGGCCAAAATGAGCAGTTCTTC. As protein: CASSYSRTGGQNEQFF.

This chain connects TRBV6-4 to TRBJ2-1, with TRBD2 matching over 9 bases. From germline, CDR1 is MRHNA and CDR2 SNTAGT. V dropped 4 bases and J dropped 8; count of bases not matched to a gene: 9. The length of the CDR3 is 15 residues. The CDR3 bases are TGTGCCAGCAGTGCACAGGCGGGAGGGGAGGATGAGCAGTTCTTC. Amino acids: CASSAQAGGEDEQFF.

The V and J genes are TRBV21-1 and TRBJ2-7; TRBD2 is the table's D call, not checked against the DNA. TRBV21-1 is a documented pseudogene. The CDR3 is made up of 16 amino acids. CDR3 protein: CASSTPSGGLSYEQYF. The CDR3 bases are TGTGCCAGCAGCACACCGAGCGGGGGGCTCTCCTACGAGCAGTACTTC.

The CDR3: CASSRSVSSYNEQFF. DNA of the CDR3: TGTGCCAGCAGCCGTAGCGTTAGCTCCTACAATGAGCAGTTCTTC. The V gene is TRBV7-6, the J gene TRBJ2-1, with D perhaps matching TRBD2 (5 bases). Trimming removed 5 bases from V and 0 bases from J, with 11 bases in between. CDR3 length: 15 residues. Looked up from germline, CDR1 is SGHVS and CDR2 is FNYEAQ.

J is TRBJ2-1 and V is TRBV28; D possibly uses TRBD1 or TRBD2 (5 bases each). The germline V and J ends were trimmed by 4 bases and 0 bases, with 13 bases remaining between them. The CDR3 covers 16 residues. CDR1 MDHEN and CDR2 SYDVKM come from the germline V gene. In DNA, the CDR3 is TGTGCCAGCAGTTCCCCCGGGGACCTCTCCTACAATGAGCAGTTCTTC. Translated, it gives CASSSPGDLSYNEQFF.

This sequence joins TRBV6-1 and TRBJ1-2; D not certain. This CDR3 has 12 residues. Germline lookup yields CDR1 MNHNS and CDR2 SASEGT. V was pared by 3 bases and J by 5 bases, with 7 bases between. The CDR3 DNA sequence: TGTGCCAGCAGTGAGGTCCTTTATGGCTACACCTTC. This gives the protein CASSEVLYGYTF.

CDR3 region: CASRRGQGKNTEAFF. The CDR3 DNA sequence: TGTGCCAGCAGAAGGGGACAGGGGAAGAACACTGAAGCTTTCTTT. This chain links TRBV27 with TRBJ1-1, with 10 bases identical to TRBD1. V was pared by 6 bases and J by 1 base, with 5 bases of the junction left unmatched. The CDR3 loop spans 15 amino acids. In germline, CDR1 is MNHEY, CDR2 SMNVEV (reference sequence).

The CDR3 spells CASSRTSGIASTDTQYF. The CDR3 DNA follows: TGTGCCAGCAGCCGGACTAGCGGGATCGCTAGCACAGATACGCAGTATTTT. J is TRBJ2-3 and V is TRBV9; 12 nucleotides agree with TRBD2. The CDR3 runs 17 residues. Germline V gene data show CDR1 as SGDLS and CDR2 as YYNGEE. With V trimmed by 4 bases and J by 0 bases, 6 bases remained unmatched.

The V call is TRBV6-5, the J call TRBJ1-3; no clear D gene. Trimming pared 3 bases from V and 4 bases from J, leaving 16 bases between. The CDR3 is 16 amino acids. CDR1 and CDR2 (germline): MNHEY, SVGAGI. The CDR3 region has the DNA TGTGCCAGCAGTTATGAGACCCCCGACGCCGGAAACACCATATATTTT. Translated, it gives CASSYETPDAGNTIYF.

This clone came up once. For the CDR3, the DNA is TGTGCCAGCAGCTTAGCCGATCCCCCCCCTTACGAGCAGTACTTC. It yields the protein CASSLADPPPYEQYF. The rearrangement joins TRBV7-9 to TRBJ2-7; the D is unclear. The V end was cut by 0 bases, the J end by 4 bases, with 13 bases between. CDR3 size: 15 residues. CDR1 SEHNR and CDR2 FQNEAQ come from the germline V gene (reference sequence).

The rearrangement uses TRBV2 and TRBJ2-1, with 8 bases fitting TRBD2. V shed 3 bases, J shed 4 bases, and the junction held 5 bases outside the gene matches. The CDR3 length is 15 residues. From germline, CDR1 is SNHLY and CDR2 FYNNEI. The CDR3 protein is CASSEGGLGYNEQFF. CDR3 nucleotides: TGTGCCAGCAGTGAGGGGGGACTAGGGTACAATGAGCAGTTCTTC.

The CDR3 sequence: CASSLGQLNQPQHF. CDR3 nucleotides: TGTGCCAGCAGCTTGGGGCAACTCAATCAGCCCCAGCATTTT. This sequence joins TRBV5-8 and TRBJ1-5; D gene ambiguous. The CDR3 runs to 14 residues. CDR1 and CDR2 (germline): SGHTS, YDEGEE. Trimming took off 0 bases at V and 3 bases at J, with 7 bases between the two ends.

The V call is TRBV5-4, the J call TRBJ1-3, with a possible D match to TRBD1 (6 bases). The CDR3 is 14 residues long. From germline, CDR1 is SGHNT and CDR2 YYREEE (reference sequence). The germline V and J ends were trimmed by 4 bases and 2 bases, with 10 bases remaining between them. This CDR3 is CASSSYRAGNTIYF. CDR3 DNA sequence: TGTGCCAGCAGCAGCTACAGGGCTGGAAACACCATATATTTT.